These 10 T cell receptor beta chains share one sample of origin, sequenced in a study of T cell responses to AZD1222 COVID-19 vaccine. Only in-frame clones appear in the TCRdb table, and some are missing; sequencing was by immunoSEQ multiplex PCR. The sample shows about 34,000 clones, around 78% of them seen only once. The sample consisted of peripheral blood, taken 28 days after the second AZD1222 dose. The receptors originated from an adult who received the AZD1222 COVID-19 vaccine.

This sequence joins TRBV5-1 and TRBJ2-2; D not certain. V lost 3 bases to trimming and J lost 1 base, with 4 bases between them. The CDR3 is 13 amino acids. Germline CDR1 reads SGHRS; CDR2 reads YFSETQ. In DNA form, the CDR3 reads TGCGCCAGCAGCTCGGGGAACACCGGGGAGCTGTTTTTT. Amino acids: CASSSGNTGELFF.

J is TRBJ2-7 and V is TRBV27, with 9 bases identical to TRBD1. Trimming removed 1 base from V and 2 bases from J; junction bases left unmatched: 15. CDR1 and CDR2 from the germline V gene are MNHEY and SMNVEV (reference sequence). The CDR3 totals 19 residues. In DNA form, the CDR3 reads TGTGCCAGCAGTTTATTTAGATCCAACACAGGGGGCTTCACCTACGAGCAGTACTTC. Translated: CASSLFRSNTGGFTYEQYF.

CDR3 loop: CASSWGGGGNQPQHF. CDR3 DNA sequence: TGTGCCAGCAGTTGGGGTGGAGGGGGTAATCAGCCCCAGCATTTT. The V call is TRBV6-2 or TRBV6-3, the J call TRBJ1-5, with D perhaps matching TRBD1 (6 bases). Germline CDR1 is MNHEY and CDR2 is SVGEGT. The ends were cut back, 4 bases at V and 4 bases at J, with 14 bases in the middle. This CDR3 is built from 15 residues.

The chain couples TRBV19 to TRBJ1-3; D is possibly TRBD1 (5 bases). Trimming shortened V by 5 bases and J by 0 bases, and 20 bases separated the two germline ends. The CDR3 spans 18 residues. In germline, CDR1 is LNHDA, CDR2 SQIVND (reference sequence). The CDR3 loop reads CASSDRQGGASSGNTIYF. For the CDR3, the DNA is TGTGCCAGTAGTGACCGACAAGGAGGGGCGTCCTCTGGAAACACCATATATTTT.

The rearrangement links TRBV27 to TRBJ1-2; a weak D match, TRBD1 (5 bases). CDR1 and CDR2 (germline): MNHEY, SMNVEV (reference sequence). The CDR3 is 13 residues long. V was trimmed by 3 bases and J by 7 bases, leaving 12 bases between them. This CDR3 is CASSFRLGGGYTF. The CDR3 DNA sequence: TGTGCCAGCAGTTTCCGACTTGGGGGTGGCTACACCTTC.

This sequence joins TRBV18 and TRBJ1-2, with TRBD1 as a possible D gene (6 bases). Trimming pared 3 bases from V and 2 bases from J, leaving 16 bases between. The germline CDR1 and CDR2 sequences are KGHSH and LQKENI. The CDR3 is 16 amino acids. The DNA of the CDR3 is TGTGCCAGCTCACCCCGACAGGTTGACATAAACTATGGCTACACCTTC. Translated, it gives CASSPRQVDINYGYTF.

The V call is TRBV29-1, the J call TRBJ2-7; D might be TRBD2 (6 bases). CDR3 size: 17 residues. The germline V and J ends were trimmed by 4 bases and 0 bases, with 22 bases remaining between them. Germline V CDR1 and CDR2: SQVTM, ANQGSEA. CDR3 residues: CSVVGRGGGESSYEQYF. For the CDR3, the DNA is TGCAGCGTTGTTGGCCGTGGCGGCGGGGAAAGCTCCTACGAGCAGTACTTC.

The chain uses TRBV7-9 and TRBJ1-2; D remains ambiguous. There are 14 residues in the CDR3. Trimming left V 5 bases short and J 2 bases short, with 12 bases between. The germline gives CDR1 SEHNR, CDR2 FQNEAQ (reference sequence). CDR3 in DNA: TGTGCCAGCAGCCAAGGGTCAGGAAACTATGGCTACACCTTC. Protein: CASSQGSGNYGYTF.

The chain is built from TRBV4-2 and TRBJ2-1, with 10 bases identical to TRBD2. This CDR3 contains 15 residues. J lost 7 bases, V lost 6 bases, and 9 bases had no gene match. In germline, CDR1 is LGHNA, CDR2 YNFKEQ. CDR3 nucleotide sequence: TGTGCCAGCAGGCCACATAGCGGGAGGCCGAATGAGCAGTTCTTC. It yields the protein CASRPHSGRPNEQFF.

The V gene is TRBV2, the J gene TRBJ2-1; D is perhaps TRBD1 (7 bases). Germline V gene lookup returns CDR1 SNHLY and CDR2 FYNNEI. CDR3 length: 17 amino acids. The V end was cut by 5 bases, the J end by 2 bases, with 19 bases between. CDR3: CASSKVGGGTAYNEQFF. As DNA, the CDR3 is TGTGCCAGCAGTAAAGTGGGGGGCGGGACAGCCTACAATGAGCAGTTCTTC.